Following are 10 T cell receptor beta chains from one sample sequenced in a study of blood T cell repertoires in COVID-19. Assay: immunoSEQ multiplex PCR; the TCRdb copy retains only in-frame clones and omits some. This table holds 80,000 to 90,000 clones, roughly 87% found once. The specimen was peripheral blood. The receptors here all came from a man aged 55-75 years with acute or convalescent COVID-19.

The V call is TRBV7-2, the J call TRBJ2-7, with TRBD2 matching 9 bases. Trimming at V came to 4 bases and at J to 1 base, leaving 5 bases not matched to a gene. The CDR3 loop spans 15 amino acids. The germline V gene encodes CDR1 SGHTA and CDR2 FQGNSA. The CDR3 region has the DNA TGTGCCAGCAGCTCTATAGCGGGGGATTCCTACGAGCAGTACTTC. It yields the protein CASSSIAGDSYEQYF.

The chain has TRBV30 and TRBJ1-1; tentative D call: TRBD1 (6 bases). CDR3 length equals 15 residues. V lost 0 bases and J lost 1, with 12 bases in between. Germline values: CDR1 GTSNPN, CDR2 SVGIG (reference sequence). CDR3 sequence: CAWSVLGTPNTEAFF. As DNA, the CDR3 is TGTGCCTGGAGTGTACTTGGGACACCGAACACTGAAGCTTTCTTT.

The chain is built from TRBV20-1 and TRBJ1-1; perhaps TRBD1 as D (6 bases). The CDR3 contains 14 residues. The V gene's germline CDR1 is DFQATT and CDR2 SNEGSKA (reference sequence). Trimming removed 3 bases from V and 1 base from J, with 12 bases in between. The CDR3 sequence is CSASSGGGNTEAFF. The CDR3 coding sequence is TGCAGTGCTAGTAGCGGGGGCGGGAACACTGAAGCTTTCTTT.

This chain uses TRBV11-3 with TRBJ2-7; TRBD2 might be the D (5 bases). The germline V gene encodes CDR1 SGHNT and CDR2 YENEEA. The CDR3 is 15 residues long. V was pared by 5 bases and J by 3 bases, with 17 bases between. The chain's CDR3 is CASSPVAQYYYEQYF. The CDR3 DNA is TGTGCCAGCAGCCCTGTAGCGCAGTACTACTACGAGCAGTACTTC.

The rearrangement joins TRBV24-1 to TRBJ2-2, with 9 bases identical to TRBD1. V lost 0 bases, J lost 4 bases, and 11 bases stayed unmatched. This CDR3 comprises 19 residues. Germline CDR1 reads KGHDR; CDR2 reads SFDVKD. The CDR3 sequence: CATSDLASTGQGGTGELFF. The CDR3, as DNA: TGTGCCACCAGTGATTTGGCTTCAACGGGACAGGGTGGCACCGGGGAGCTGTTTTTT.

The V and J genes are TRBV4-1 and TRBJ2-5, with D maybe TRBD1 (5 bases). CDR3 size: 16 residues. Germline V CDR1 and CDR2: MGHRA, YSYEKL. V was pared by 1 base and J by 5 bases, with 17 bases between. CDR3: CASSQASQTRVETQYF. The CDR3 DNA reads TGCGCCAGCAGCCAAGCGTCGCAAACCAGGGTCGAGACCCAGTACTTC.

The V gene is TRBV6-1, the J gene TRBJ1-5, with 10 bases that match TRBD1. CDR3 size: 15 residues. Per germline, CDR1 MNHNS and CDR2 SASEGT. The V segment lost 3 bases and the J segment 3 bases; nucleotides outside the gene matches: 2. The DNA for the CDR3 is TGTGCCAGCAGTGAGGGGACAGGGGACAATCAGCCCCAGCATTTT. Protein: CASSEGTGDNQPQHF.

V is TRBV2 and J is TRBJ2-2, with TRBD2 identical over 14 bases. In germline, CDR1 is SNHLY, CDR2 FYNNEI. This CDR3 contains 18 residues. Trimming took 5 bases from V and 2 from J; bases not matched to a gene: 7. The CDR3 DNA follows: TGTGCCAGCAGTCTAATGGGACTAGCGGGGGCAAACACCGGGGAGCTGTTTTTT. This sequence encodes CASSLMGLAGANTGELFF.

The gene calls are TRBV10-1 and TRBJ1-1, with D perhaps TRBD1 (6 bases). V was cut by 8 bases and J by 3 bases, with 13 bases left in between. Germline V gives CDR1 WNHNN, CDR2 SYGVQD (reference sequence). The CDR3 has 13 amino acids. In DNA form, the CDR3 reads TGCGCCAGCGGAGACAGGCAAGACACTGAAGCTTTCTTT. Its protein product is CASGDRQDTEAFF.

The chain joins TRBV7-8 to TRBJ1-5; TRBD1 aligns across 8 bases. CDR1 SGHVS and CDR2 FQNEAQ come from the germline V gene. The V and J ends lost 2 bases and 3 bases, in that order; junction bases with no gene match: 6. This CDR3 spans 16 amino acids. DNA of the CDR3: TGTGCCAGCAGCTTACTTTACAGGGGGGTCAATCAGCCCCAGCATTTT. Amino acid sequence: CASSLLYRGVNQPQHF.